Below are 5 T cell receptor beta chains sequenced from a single sample in a study of radiotherapy plus CTLA-4 blockade in lung cancer. Assay used: immunoSEQ multiplex PCR; TCRdb lists only in-frame clones, some missing. The table lists 81,000 or so clones, around 83% of them singletons. The sequencing here drew on peripheral blood, taken from a patient treated with radiotherapy plus ipilimumab. The receptor source for this set is a human donor with non-small cell lung cancer that progressed on radiotherapy plus ipilimumab.

This sequence joins TRBV5-4 and TRBJ2-7; D possibly corresponds to TRBD2 (6 bases). Between the trimmed V and J ends, which lost 4 bases and 1 base, there was a span of 12 bases. Looked up from germline, CDR1 is SGHNT and CDR2 is YYREEE (reference sequence). This CDR3 comprises 14 residues. The CDR3 DNA sequence: TGTGCCAGCAGCCCCCGGGACTCATCCTACGAGCAGTACTTC. Amino acids: CASSPRDSSYEQYF.

This clone was picked up a small number of times. The CDR3 DNA follows: TGCGCCAGCAGCCAGGCTGGGACAGGGGGCGTCGTGTACGAGCAGTACTTC. It encodes CASSQAGTGGVVYEQYF. The genes are TRBV4-1 and TRBJ2-7, with 12 bases that match TRBD1. Per the germline V gene, CDR1 is MGHRA and CDR2 is YSYEKL. With V trimmed by 3 bases and J by 4 bases, 10 bases remained unmatched. This CDR3 is built from 17 residues.

The chain employs TRBV7-8 and TRBJ1-5, with TRBD1 as a possible D gene (5 bases). This CDR3 has 15 residues. The germline V and J ends were trimmed by 1 base and 2 bases, with 9 bases remaining between them. Germline CDR1 SGHVS, CDR2 FQNEAQ. This CDR3 is CASSLGARGNQPQHF. In DNA, the CDR3 is TGTGCCAGCAGCTTAGGAGCCAGGGGCAATCAGCCCCAGCATTTT.

The CDR3 spells CASSVRPLPNNEQFF. The CDR3 nucleotides read TGTGCCAGCAGCGTAAGGCCCTTACCTAACAATGAGCAGTTCTTC. The chain has TRBV9 and TRBJ2-1; D gene uncertain. Germline V gene data show CDR1 as SGDLS and CDR2 as YYNGEE. The CDR3 is made up of 15 amino acids. V lost 1 base, J lost 5 bases, and 13 bases lay in between.

V usage is TRBV19 and J usage is TRBJ1-1; maybe TRBD1 (6 bases). This CDR3 is 13 amino acids long. V lost 5 bases, J lost 7 bases, and 14 bases lay in between. Germline V gene lookup returns CDR1 LNHDA and CDR2 SQIVND (reference sequence). The DNA of the CDR3 is TGTGCCAGTAGTCATACAGGACAGCGTGAAGCTTTCTTT. This sequence encodes CASSHTGQREAFF.